Listed below are T cell receptor beta chains from one sample, sequenced in a study of blood T cell repertoires in COVID-19. Profiling relied on immunoSEQ multiplex PCR, and the TCRdb table lists in-frame clones only, not all of them. Found here are approximately 230,000 clones, roughly 89% of them singletons; the top ten hold approximately 4.1%. Sequences were obtained from PBMCs or T cells enriched from blood (not recorded which). These receptors all come from a woman aged 25 to 45 who had recovered from COVID-19. The CDR3 runs from the conserved cysteine through the conserved F or W.

j_gene	v_gene	CDR3aa
TRBJ2-2	TRBV27	CASRTLGLAAGELFF
TRBJ1-4	TRBV25-1	CASSEYGFRTTGEKLFF
TRBJ1-1	TRBV28	CAIIQGADTEAFF
TRBJ1-4	TRBV10-3	CAISDTGTIEGATNEKLFF
TRBJ1-3	TRBV11-1	CASSFRTGSSGNTIYF
TRBJ2-1	TRBV9	CASSVSGRHNEQFF
TRBJ2-5	TRBV4-3	CASSQGRRGTQYF
TRBJ2-3	TRBV14	CASSPWTGTDTQYF
TRBJ2-3	TRBV28	CASSPDRGLRDTQYF
TRBJ1-1	TRBV5-6	CASSFLGAWMNTEAFF
TRBJ2-2	TRBV5-1	CASSLRDSSTGELFF
TRBJ1-6	TRBV6-5	CASSGDNSPLHF
TRBJ2-7	TRBV28	CASSPPGQPQYF
TRBJ2-7	TRBV19	CASSGTGTGVSYEQYF
TRBJ1-3	TRBV9	CASSVSPGTGAGNTIYF
TRBJ1-2	TRBV13	CASSLTRGEFNYGYTF
TRBJ2-7	TRBV27	CASSPGSSYEQYF
TRBJ1-4	TRBV10-3	CAIGEGGRNEKLFF
TRBJ2-1	TRBV30	CAWSVTSGRVSEQFF
TRBJ1-5	TRBV27	CASSLEWGGQGPQHF
TRBJ2-7	TRBV7-9	CASSSPLQRANEQYF
TRBJ2-7	TRBV9	CASSVGPGQGTYEQYF
TRBJ1-5	TRBV3-1/TRBV3-2	CASSQGLNGVPWGGNQPQHF